This entry features one T cell receptor beta chain sequence. The data belong to a study of shared clonotypes between healthy human individuals. CDR3 length: 15 amino acids. Germline CDR1 and CDR2: MGHRA and YSYEKL. The trim removed 4 bases at V and 3 bases at J, leaving 7 bases unmatched. Only in-frame clones appear in the TCRdb table, and some are missing; sequencing was by immunoSEQ multiplex PCR. The table shows 700,000 to 950,000 clones, with 96% occurring only once. CD45RO negativity and positive selection for CCR7 defined naive CD8 cells, a population that excluded terminally differentiated effector memory CD45RA+ cells.

The TCR was taken from a young man in good health. This chain joins TRBV4-1 and TRBJ2-7; 9 bases map to TRBD2. Source material: naive CD8+ T cells sorted from blood. The CDR3 DNA is TGCGCCAGCAGCCTGACTAGCGGCCGCTTCTACGAGCAGTACTTC. Amino acids: CASSLTSGRFYEQYF.